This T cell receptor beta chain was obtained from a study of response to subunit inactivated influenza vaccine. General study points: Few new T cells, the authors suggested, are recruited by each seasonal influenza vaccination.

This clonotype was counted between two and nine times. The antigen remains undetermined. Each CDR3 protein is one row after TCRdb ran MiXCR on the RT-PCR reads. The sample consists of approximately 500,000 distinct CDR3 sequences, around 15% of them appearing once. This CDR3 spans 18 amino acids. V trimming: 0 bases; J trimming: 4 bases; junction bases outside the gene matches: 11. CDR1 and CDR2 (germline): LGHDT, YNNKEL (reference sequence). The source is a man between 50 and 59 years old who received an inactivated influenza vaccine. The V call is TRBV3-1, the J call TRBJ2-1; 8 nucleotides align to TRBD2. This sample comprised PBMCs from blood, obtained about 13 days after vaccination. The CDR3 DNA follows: TGTGCCAGCAGCCAAGATCTGGGGTGGGCTAGCGGGTACAATGAGCAGTTCTTC. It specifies CASSQDLGWASGYNEQFF.